These 5 T cell receptor beta chains originate from one sample sequenced in a study of blood T cell repertoires in COVID-19. Assay: immunoSEQ multiplex PCR; the TCRdb copy retains only in-frame clones and omits some. The table lists under 150,000 clones, 80% to 85% of them singletons, with 18% in the top ten. Specimen: PBMCs or T cells enriched from blood (not recorded which). These receptors all come from a man younger than 40 who had recovered from COVID-19.

V and J are TRBV2 and TRBJ1-2; 8 bases agree with TRBD1. V shed 4 bases and J 7 bases; nucleotides not matched to a gene: 5. CDR1 and CDR2 (germline): SNHLY, FYNNEI. This CDR3 contains 13 residues. CDR3 amino acids: CASSVDRVGGYTF. For the CDR3, the DNA is TGTGCCAGCAGTGTGGACAGGGTGGGTGGCTACACCTTC. Drawing the rest from reference TRBV2 and TRBJ1-2, the complete variable domain is EPEVTQTPSHQVTQMGQEVILRCVPISNHLYFYWYRQILGQKVEFLVSFYNNEISEKSEIFDDQFSVERPDGSNFTLKIRSTKLEDSAMYFCASSVDRVGGYTFGSGTRLTVV.

This clone was seen a few times. V gene TRBV27 combines with J gene TRBJ1-1; 7 nucleotides line up with TRBD1. The CDR3 is 15 residues long. CDR1 and CDR2 from the germline V gene are MNHEY and SMNVEV (reference sequence). The ends lost 3 bases at V and 2 bases at J; junction bases unmatched: 6. CDR3 nucleotide sequence: TGTGCCAGCAGTTTTAACAGGGGCGGAAACACTGAAGCTTTCTTT. Amino acids: CASSFNRGGNTEAFF.

This clone was observed a few times. The J gene is TRBJ1-2, the V gene TRBV30; D gene ambiguous. Trimming removed 3 bases from V and 1 base from J, with 12 bases in between. This CDR3 is built from 14 residues. Germline V CDR1 and CDR2: GTSNPN, SVGIG (reference sequence). The CDR3 DNA reads TGTGCCTGGAGGGGCGGACTTAATAACTATGGCTACACCTTC. This gives the protein CAWRGGLNNYGYTF.

The rearrangement joins TRBV6-5 to TRBJ1-1; a weak D match, TRBD1 (6 bases). Between the trimmed V and J ends, which lost 2 bases and 6 bases, there was a span of 19 bases. Germline loops: CDR1 MNHEY, CDR2 SVGAGI. This CDR3 has 16 amino acids. CDR3 coding DNA: TGTGCCAGCAGTTACGGGGGGGCAGGGAGAGTCCCTGAAGCTTTCTTT. It specifies CASSYGGAGRVPEAFF.

This sequence joins TRBV29-1 and TRBJ2-7, with a tentative D call TRBD1 (6 bases). Per the germline V gene, CDR1 is SQVTM and CDR2 is ANQGSEA. The CDR3 length is 13 residues. The V gene lost 6 bases and the J gene lost 3 bases, with 15 bases spanning the gap. In DNA, the CDR3 is TGCAGCGTACTGGGGGACAACGGCTACGAGCAGTACTTC. Its translation: CSVLGDNGYEQYF.